This TCR beta chain emerged from a study of patients and donors after allogeneic stem cell transplantation. This clonotype was seen more than once but under ten times. MiXCR, applied by TCRdb to the RT-PCR reads, yields one record per CDR3 protein. The sample holds roughly 200,000 distinct CDR3 sequences, around two fifths seen once. The length of the CDR3 is 15 residues. Per germline, CDR1 MNHEY and CDR2 SVGAGI. V dropped 2 bases and J dropped 1 base, with 11 bases sitting between them. The chain couples TRBV6-5 to TRBJ1-1; D is ambiguous. This clonotype originated in a human donor who was either an allogeneic HSCT recipient or a stem cell or donor lymphocyte infusion donor (not recorded which). It is not recorded whose cells these are; they may come from a transplant donor. Sequenced input: blood, either unsorted or a sorted T cell fraction (not recorded which). The CDR3 sequence: CASSYLGSKNTEAFF. DNA of the CDR3: TGTGCCAGCAGTTACCTTGGCAGTAAGAACACTGAAGCTTTCTTT.